These 25 T cell receptor beta chains share one sample of origin, sequenced in a study of T-cell memory formation after mild COVID-19. TCRdb independently ran MiXCR on the 5' RACE reads; one entry per CDR3 protein. The data show approximately 150,000 distinct CDR3 sequences, 6% to 6.5% seen once. The sequencing sample was made of PBMCs or a T cell subset sorted from them (not recorded which). These TCRs come from an adult woman who had mild COVID-19 (a few samples of this study predate the infection). Cell type and time point are not known.

This clonotype has a count of ten or more. The chain joins TRBV6-5 to TRBJ2-1; D is perhaps TRBD2 (5 bases). The CDR3 covers 13 residues. Trimming took 0 bases from V and 10 from J, leaving 10 bases between them. Germline V CDR1 and CDR2: MNHEY, SVGAGI. Here the CDR3 reads CASSYSYWREQFF. CDR3 DNA sequence: TGTGCCAGCAGTTACTCATATTGGAGGGAGCAGTTCTTC.

This clonotype was counted between two and nine times. This sequence joins TRBV3-1 and TRBJ2-1, with D perhaps TRBD2 (6 bases). This CDR3 spans 14 amino acids. V was trimmed by 3 bases and J by 6 bases, leaving 12 bases between them. Per germline, CDR1 LGHDT and CDR2 YNNKEL (reference sequence). The CDR3 is CASSHLGTANEQFF. The CDR3 DNA is TGTGCCAGCAGCCACCTCGGGACTGCCAATGAGCAGTTCTTC.

Turning to this clonotype: A much larger clone is a single base away; this may be a read error. The chain uses TRBV12-3 or TRBV12-4 and TRBJ2-5, with a possible D match to TRBD1 (5 bases). The CDR3 contains 14 residues. V dropped 0 bases and J dropped 7 bases, with 12 bases sitting between them. CDR3 loop: CASSLATGHGTQYF. CDR3 in DNA: TGTGCCAGCAGTTTAGCTACAGGACATGGGACCCAGTACTTC.

This clonotype was seen only a few times. The V call is TRBV18, the J call TRBJ2-3, with D possibly TRBD2 on 5 matching bases. The CDR3 sequence is 16 residues long. Germline V CDR1 and CDR2: KGHSH, LQKENI. V lost 0 bases, J lost 3 bases, and 13 bases lay in between. This CDR3 is CASSPPRLAGTDTQYF. The DNA of the CDR3 is TGTGCCAGCTCACCACCGCGGCTAGCTGGAACAGATACGCAGTATTTT.

In the case of this clonotype: A much bigger clone sits one base away, suggesting this may be a read error. V is TRBV7-9 and J is TRBJ1-1; D is unclear. CDR1 is SEHNR, CDR2 FQNEAQ, per germline (reference sequence). The CDR3 totals 15 residues. The V end lost 2 bases, the J end lost 3 bases, and 13 bases lay between the germline ends. The CDR3 DNA sequence: TGTGCCAGCAGCTTAATTCTTCTGTGGGACACTGAAGCTTTCTTT. Its translation is CASSLILLWDTEAFF.

The genes are TRBV18 and TRBJ2-1; no clear D. The CDR3 is 13 amino acids. Trimming left V 1 base short and J 5 bases short, with 6 bases between. Germline V lookup: CDR1 KGHSH, CDR2 LQKENI. The CDR3 bases are TGTGCCAGCTCACCACTGAAGGACAATGAGCAGTTCTTC. Translated: CASSPLKDNEQFF.

With regard to this clonotype: This clone may be a read error of a much larger clone one base away. The rearrangement uses TRBV7-2 and TRBJ2-6; TRBD2 is a possible D gene (6 bases). V lost 5 bases, J lost 2 bases, and 13 bases lay in between. This CDR3 spans 16 amino acids. Germline V gene data show CDR1 as SGHTA and CDR2 as FQGNSA. The CDR3: CASSHGGGTGANVLTF. CDR3 coding DNA: TGTGCCAGCAGCCACGGGGGTGGCACTGGGGCCAACGTCCTGACTTTC.

The chain couples TRBV6-1 to TRBJ1-3; D is ambiguous. Germline loops: CDR1 MNHNS, CDR2 SASEGT. The CDR3 is 15 residues long. Trimming shortened V by 2 bases and J by 8 bases, and 16 bases separated the two germline ends. The CDR3 sequence: CASSEIEVRGDTIYF. DNA for the CDR3: TGTGCCAGCAGTGAAATCGAGGTTCGCGGGGACACCATATATTTT.

There are many counts of this clonotype. This sequence joins TRBV29-1 and TRBJ1-3; 7 bases are shared with TRBD1. The V and J ends lost 6 bases and 1 base, in that order; junction bases with no gene match: 9. CDR1 is SQVTM and CDR2 is ANQGSEA in the germline V gene. The CDR3 has 15 amino acids. The CDR3 DNA is TGCAGCGTGGGGTGGGACAGACCTTCTGGAAACACCATATATTTT. Translated, it gives CSVGWDRPSGNTIYF.

The chain uses TRBV12-3 or TRBV12-4 and TRBJ2-1; D call uncertain. CDR3 length equals 15 residues. Trimming removed 6 bases from V and 0 bases from J, with 12 bases in between. Written as DNA, the CDR3 is TGTGCCAGCAGACTGACACCCAGCTCCTACAATGAGCAGTTCTTC. Translation: CASRLTPSSYNEQFF.

The V and J genes are TRBV30 and TRBJ1-1; perhaps TRBD1 as D (5 bases). Germline CDR1 GTSNPN, CDR2 SVGIG (reference sequence). Trimming shortened V by 0 bases and J by 4 bases, and 18 bases separated the two germline ends. This CDR3 is built from 16 residues. CDR3 in DNA: TGTGCCTGGAGTGTATACGGTCGAGGGGTGGGCACTGAAGCTTTCTTT. It codes for CAWSVYGRGVGTEAFF.

In this sample, this clonotype turned up many times. The chain carries TRBV7-2 and TRBJ2-2, with 11 positions matching TRBD2. In germline, CDR1 is SGHTA, CDR2 FQGNSA. The junction had 5 bases not matched to a gene; V was cut back by 5 bases and J by 0 bases. This CDR3 spans 17 amino acids. CDR3 sequence: CASSRLAGSSNTGELFF. The CDR3 DNA sequence: TGTGCCAGCAGCCGACTAGCGGGATCGTCGAACACCGGGGAGCTGTTTTTT. The full variable domain, rest sourced from reference TRBV7-2 and TRBJ2-2, is GAGVSQSPSNKVTEKGKDVELRCDPISGHTALYWYRQSLGQGLEFLIYFQGNSAPDKSGLPSDRFSAERTGGSVSTLTIQRTQQEDSAVYLCASSRLAGSSNTGELFFGEGSRLTVL.

This clonotype was counted ten times or more. J is TRBJ2-2 and V is TRBV5-1; tentative D call: TRBD1 (5 bases). Germline CDR1 and CDR2: SGHRS and YFSETQ. This CDR3 has 15 amino acids. Trimming left V 0 bases short and J 0 bases short, with 6 bases between. The CDR3 DNA reads TGCGCCAGCAGCTTGGGACAGTCGAACACCGGGGAGCTGTTTTTT. Translated, it gives CASSLGQSNTGELFF.

This clonotype occurred many times. This chain joins TRBV7-6 and TRBJ1-1, with D possibly matching TRBD1 (5 bases). V was shortened by 5 bases and J by 5 bases, with 18 bases between the two germline ends. The CDR3 loop spans 15 amino acids. Per the germline V gene, CDR1 is SGHVS and CDR2 is FNYEAQ. Here the CDR3 reads CASSSQSDGGTEAFF. The DNA of the CDR3 is TGTGCCAGCAGCAGCCAAAGCGACGGGGGTACTGAAGCTTTCTTT.

This clonotype has a handful of counts. The V and J genes are TRBV12-3 or TRBV12-4 and TRBJ2-1; 9 nucleotides match TRBD2. J gave up 7 bases and V 5 bases, and 12 bases lay outside the gene matches. The length of the CDR3 is 16 residues. The CDR3 DNA sequence: TGTGCCAGCAGTCTTCGACCGGGACTAGCAGCTAATGAGCAGTTCTTC. It encodes CASSLRPGLAANEQFF.

V and J are TRBV5-1 and TRBJ1-2; 8 bases are a match to TRBD1. CDR1 and CDR2 from the germline V gene are SGHRS and YFSETQ. The CDR3 has 14 residues. The ends lost 4 bases at V and 4 bases at J; junction bases unmatched: 6. CDR3 sequence reads: CASSQTGEVYGYTF. The CDR3 coding sequence is TGCGCCAGCAGCCAGACAGGGGAAGTCTATGGCTACACCTTC.

This clonotype turned up a few times. The rearrangement joins TRBV7-2 to TRBJ2-3; D unclear. The CDR3 covers 15 residues. V lost 1 base and J lost 2, with 10 bases in between. The V gene's germline CDR1 is SGHTA and CDR2 FQGNSA. For the CDR3, the DNA is TGTGCCAGCAGCTTAGAAGCCTATACCACAGATACGCAGTATTTT. This gives the protein CASSLEAYTTDTQYF. The variable domain in full, completed from reference TRBV7-2 and TRBJ2-3, reads GAGVSQSPSNKVTEKGKDVELRCDPISGHTALYWYRQSLGQGLEFLIYFQGNSAPDKSGLPSDRFSAERTGGSVSTLTIQRTQQEDSAVYLCASSLEAYTTDTQYFGPGTRLTVL.

The sample holds a few counts of this clonotype. The gene calls are TRBV24-1 and TRBJ2-3; 7 nucleotides align to TRBD2. The ends lost 1 base at V and 1 base at J; junction bases unmatched: 4. The CDR3 is 16 residues long. Germline CDR1 reads KGHDR; CDR2 reads SFDVKD. The CDR3 region is CATSDFGRAGTDTQYF. For the CDR3, the DNA is TGTGCCACCAGTGATTTTGGGAGGGCCGGCACAGATACGCAGTATTTT.

This chain joins TRBV7-6 and TRBJ2-6, with a tentative D call TRBD2 (7 bases). Germline lookup yields CDR1 SGHVS and CDR2 FNYEAQ. The V end lost 5 bases, the J end lost 3 bases, and 14 bases lay between the germline ends. This CDR3 contains 16 residues. In DNA, the CDR3 is TGTGCCAGCAGCCCTGGGGGGGCAGATGGGGCCAACGTCCTGACTTTC. This encodes CASSPGGADGANVLTF.

This clonotype was found many times. The gene calls are TRBV5-1 and TRBJ2-1, with a possible D match to TRBD2 (5 bases). Germline CDR1 and CDR2: SGHRS and YFSETQ. Trimming took 2 bases from V and 4 from J, leaving 10 bases between them. This CDR3 contains 14 residues. The CDR3 is CASSFGGQYNEQFF. Here the CDR3 DNA reads TGCGCCAGCAGCTTCGGCGGGCAATACAATGAGCAGTTCTTC. The full variable domain, with the rest looked up from reference TRBV5-1 and TRBJ2-1, is KAGVTQTPRYLIKTRGQQVTLSCSPISGHRSVSWYQQTPGQGLQFLFEYFSETQRNKGNFPGRFSGRQFSNSRSEMNVSTLELGDSALYLCASSFGGQYNEQFFGPGTRLTVL.

The gene calls are TRBV5-1 and TRBJ2-3; tentatively, D is TRBD2 (5 bases). Per germline, CDR1 SGHRS and CDR2 YFSETQ. Trimming removed 5 bases from V and 0 bases from J, with 7 bases in between. CDR3 length: 13 residues. The CDR3 reads CASRLESTDTQYF. The CDR3 DNA sequence: TGCGCCAGCAGACTAGAGAGCACAGATACGCAGTATTTT.

This clonotype was counted only a few times. This sequence joins TRBV29-1 and TRBJ2-3; unclear D gene. V lost 7 bases and J 4 bases, leaving 15 bases between the germline ends. Germline V gene sequence: CDR1 SQVTM, CDR2 ANQGSEA. The CDR3 runs 13 residues. DNA for the CDR3: TGCAGCGCCAATCTCTTGCGATCAGATACGCAGTATTTT. Amino acids: CSANLLRSDTQYF.

A few counts support this clonotype. V usage is TRBV7-9 and J usage is TRBJ2-1; D possibly uses TRBD1 or TRBD2 (5 bases each). The CDR3 is made up of 15 amino acids. The ends were cut back, 5 bases at V and 7 bases at J, with 18 bases in the middle. Per the germline V gene, CDR1 is SEHNR and CDR2 is FQNEAQ (reference sequence). The CDR3 loop is CASSPGPSRENEQFF. CDR3 DNA sequence: TGTGCCAGCAGCCCGGGACCCTCCAGGGAGAATGAGCAGTTCTTC.

The rearrangement links TRBV7-3 to TRBJ2-1; 8 bases match TRBD2. V shed 1 base and J 5 bases; nucleotides not matched to a gene: 4. The CDR3 is 15 amino acids. CDR1 and CDR2 (germline): SGHTA, FQGTGA. The CDR3 is CASSLRLAGNNEQFF. CDR3 sequence (DNA): TGTGCCAGCAGCTTAAGGCTAGCGGGCAACAATGAGCAGTTCTTC.

This clonotype was counted many times. The rearrangement uses TRBV18 and TRBJ2-1; D call uncertain. The V gene's germline CDR1 is KGHSH and CDR2 LQKENI. This CDR3 comprises 16 residues. The V and J ends lost 3 bases and 0 bases respectively, with 12 bases between them. The CDR3 loop is CASSPPFVASYNEQFF. The CDR3 DNA follows: TGTGCCAGCTCACCTCCCTTCGTAGCCTCCTACAATGAGCAGTTCTTC.